These 13 T cell receptor beta chains originate from one sample sequenced in a study of blood T cell repertoires in COVID-19. Assay used: immunoSEQ multiplex PCR; TCRdb lists only in-frame clones, some missing. This sample has about 320,000 clones, with about nine tenths found just once. Sequenced input: peripheral blood. The receptors were gathered from a woman aged 30 to 39 with COVID-19, enrolled during active disease.

The chain combines TRBV28 with TRBJ2-7; TRBD1 aligns across 8 bases. The CDR3 contains 14 residues. The V segment lost 4 bases and the J segment 3 bases; nucleotides outside the gene matches: 5. Germline V gene data show CDR1 as MDHEN and CDR2 as SYDVKM. CDR3 sequence reads: CASSSPGTGYEQYV. In DNA form, the CDR3 reads TGTGCCAGCAGTTCCCCCGGGACAGGCTACGAGCAGTACGTC.

The chain is built from TRBV29-1 and TRBJ1-1; 8 bases line up with TRBD1. CDR1 SQVTM and CDR2 ANQGSEA come from the germline V gene. V dropped 3 bases and J dropped 8; count of bases not matched to a gene: 2. This CDR3 is built from 11 residues. CDR3 loop: CSVDYRGEAFF. DNA of the CDR3: TGCAGCGTTGACTACAGGGGGGAAGCTTTCTTT.

The chain recombines TRBV4-1 with TRBJ1-2; TRBD1 matches 9 bases. CDR1 and CDR2 from the germline V gene are MGHRA and YSYEKL. V dropped 6 bases and J dropped 2; count of bases not matched to a gene: 13. This CDR3 has 17 residues. As DNA, the CDR3 is TGCGCCAGCAGAAAACCGGGACAGGGTTCTAAAAACTATGGCTACACCTTC. Protein product: CASRKPGQGSKNYGYTF.

The chain joins TRBV4-3 to TRBJ2-2, with TRBD2 matching over 12 bases. The CDR3 loop spans 19 amino acids. V was pared by 5 bases and J by 4 bases, with 14 bases of the junction left unmatched. CDR1 is LGHNA and CDR2 is YSLEER in the germline V gene. The CDR3 reads CASSSYVLAGGPSTGELFF. The CDR3 DNA is TGCGCCAGCAGCTCCTACGTTCTAGCGGGGGGGCCAAGCACCGGGGAGCTGTTTTTT.

J is TRBJ2-5 and V is TRBV28, with D possibly TRBD2 on 6 matching bases. The CDR3 consists of 15 residues. CDR1 is MDHEN and CDR2 is SYDVKM in the germline V gene. V was cut by 6 bases and J by 4 bases, with 18 bases left in between. The chain's CDR3 is CASSSPRRGRETQYF. DNA of the CDR3: TGTGCCAGCAGCTCCCCCCGGCGGGGTCGAGAGACCCAGTACTTC.

V usage is TRBV9 and J usage is TRBJ1-4; a possible D gene is TRBD1 (5 bases). The length of the CDR3 is 15 residues. V lost 0 bases and J 4 bases, leaving 10 bases between the germline ends. Per germline, CDR1 SGDLS and CDR2 YYNGEE. The CDR3 DNA follows: TGTGCCAGCAGCGTAGGGCCAGGGCGTAATGAAAAACTGTTTTTT. Encoded protein: CASSVGPGRNEKLFF.

This chain connects TRBV18 to TRBJ1-1, with D uncertain. CDR1 KGHSH and CDR2 LQKENI come from the germline V gene. This CDR3 contains 16 residues. With 6 bases removed from V and 10 bases from J, the gap between germline ends came to 27 bases. CDR3 nucleotide sequence: TGTGCCAGCTCCCCAAACCCGCAGACCGCCAGCGGTGGAGCTTTCTTT. Its translation: CASSPNPQTASGGAFF.

The rearrangement links TRBV9 to TRBJ1-2; no definite D call. Trimming shortened V by 0 bases and J by 6 bases, and 9 bases separated the two germline ends. CDR1 is SGDLS, CDR2 YYNGEE, per germline. The CDR3 sequence is 13 residues long. CDR3 loop: CASSVALRDGYTF. Here the CDR3 DNA reads TGTGCCAGCAGCGTAGCTTTGAGGGATGGCTACACCTTC.

The chain joins TRBV19 to TRBJ2-1; 8 nucleotides match TRBD2. The CDR3 extends over 15 amino acids. The junction had 5 bases not matched to a gene; V was cut back by 3 bases and J by 4 bases. Germline loops: CDR1 LNHDA, CDR2 SQIVND (reference sequence). CDR3 region: CASSIAAGGYNEQFF. CDR3 bases: TGTGCCAGTAGTATCGCGGCGGGGGGTTACAATGAGCAGTTCTTC. The full variable domain, with the rest looked up from reference TRBV19 and TRBJ2-1, is DGGITQSPKYLFRKEGQNVTLSCEQNLNHDAMYWYRQDPGQGLRLIYYSQIVNDFQKGDIAEGYSVSREKKESFPLTVTSAQKNPTAFYLCASSIAAGGYNEQFFGPGTRLTVL.

This sequence joins TRBV2 and TRBJ2-7; 8 bases line up with TRBD2. CDR3 length: 14 amino acids. CDR1 and CDR2 from the germline V gene are SNHLY and FYNNEI. J lost 4 bases, V lost 8 bases, and 10 bases had no gene match. CDR3: CASVDRGGQYEQYF. CDR3 in DNA: TGTGCCAGCGTTGACCGGGGGGGGCAATACGAGCAGTACTTC.

V gene TRBV5-1 combines with J gene TRBJ2-4; TRBD1 matches 12 bases. Unmatched junction bases numbered 7, after V lost 3 bases and J lost 6 bases. Germline assignment: CDR1 SGHRS and CDR2 YFSETQ. The CDR3 is 16 residues long. CDR3 in DNA: TGCGCCAGCAGCTCGGGGGACAGGGGGCAGAGAAACATTCAGTACTTC. Translated, it gives CASSSGDRGQRNIQYF.

This clone was recorded a few times. V usage is TRBV3-1 (or the pseudogene TRBV3-2) and J usage is TRBJ2-3, with 15 bases matching TRBD2. Germline lookup yields CDR1 LGHDT and CDR2 YNNKEL (reference sequence). The J segment lost 5 bases and the V segment lost 4 bases, leaving 1 base of the junction unmatched. CDR3 length: 15 residues. The chain's CDR3 is CASSRTSGGGDTQYF. CDR3 nucleotide sequence: TGTGCCAGCAGCCGGACTAGCGGGGGGGGAGATACGCAGTATTTT.

The chain couples TRBV20-1 to TRBJ1-2; a weak D match, TRBD1 (5 bases). Trimming stripped 3 bases from V and 4 bases from J, with 9 bases between. From germline, CDR1 is DFQATT and CDR2 SNEGSKA (reference sequence). This CDR3 is 12 amino acids long. The CDR3 reads CSASRTGYGYTF. The CDR3 DNA is TGCAGTGCTAGTAGAACAGGCTATGGCTACACCTTC.